This TCR beta chain is drawn from a study of cytomegalovirus exposure and HLA in healthy donors. 13 Jbeta primers and 60 Vbeta primers were used for the PCR. The method was immunoSEQ multiplex PCR; TCRdb's version includes in-frame clones alone and lacks a portion of them. Recorded for this sample: some 140,000 clones. Germline V lookup: CDR1 SQVTM, CDR2 ANQGSEA. The CDR3 has 12 amino acids. V shed 6 bases, J shed 4 bases, and the junction held 3 bases outside the gene matches. The V call is TRBV29-1, the J call TRBJ1-2; 9 bases are a match to TRBD1. This TCR was sampled from a woman aged 55-70 years in good health and CMV-seronegative. The sequenced sample consisted of PBMCs. Here the CDR3 reads CSVGGQGYGYTF. The DNA of the CDR3 is TGCAGCGTCGGGGGACAGGGCTATGGCTACACCTTC.